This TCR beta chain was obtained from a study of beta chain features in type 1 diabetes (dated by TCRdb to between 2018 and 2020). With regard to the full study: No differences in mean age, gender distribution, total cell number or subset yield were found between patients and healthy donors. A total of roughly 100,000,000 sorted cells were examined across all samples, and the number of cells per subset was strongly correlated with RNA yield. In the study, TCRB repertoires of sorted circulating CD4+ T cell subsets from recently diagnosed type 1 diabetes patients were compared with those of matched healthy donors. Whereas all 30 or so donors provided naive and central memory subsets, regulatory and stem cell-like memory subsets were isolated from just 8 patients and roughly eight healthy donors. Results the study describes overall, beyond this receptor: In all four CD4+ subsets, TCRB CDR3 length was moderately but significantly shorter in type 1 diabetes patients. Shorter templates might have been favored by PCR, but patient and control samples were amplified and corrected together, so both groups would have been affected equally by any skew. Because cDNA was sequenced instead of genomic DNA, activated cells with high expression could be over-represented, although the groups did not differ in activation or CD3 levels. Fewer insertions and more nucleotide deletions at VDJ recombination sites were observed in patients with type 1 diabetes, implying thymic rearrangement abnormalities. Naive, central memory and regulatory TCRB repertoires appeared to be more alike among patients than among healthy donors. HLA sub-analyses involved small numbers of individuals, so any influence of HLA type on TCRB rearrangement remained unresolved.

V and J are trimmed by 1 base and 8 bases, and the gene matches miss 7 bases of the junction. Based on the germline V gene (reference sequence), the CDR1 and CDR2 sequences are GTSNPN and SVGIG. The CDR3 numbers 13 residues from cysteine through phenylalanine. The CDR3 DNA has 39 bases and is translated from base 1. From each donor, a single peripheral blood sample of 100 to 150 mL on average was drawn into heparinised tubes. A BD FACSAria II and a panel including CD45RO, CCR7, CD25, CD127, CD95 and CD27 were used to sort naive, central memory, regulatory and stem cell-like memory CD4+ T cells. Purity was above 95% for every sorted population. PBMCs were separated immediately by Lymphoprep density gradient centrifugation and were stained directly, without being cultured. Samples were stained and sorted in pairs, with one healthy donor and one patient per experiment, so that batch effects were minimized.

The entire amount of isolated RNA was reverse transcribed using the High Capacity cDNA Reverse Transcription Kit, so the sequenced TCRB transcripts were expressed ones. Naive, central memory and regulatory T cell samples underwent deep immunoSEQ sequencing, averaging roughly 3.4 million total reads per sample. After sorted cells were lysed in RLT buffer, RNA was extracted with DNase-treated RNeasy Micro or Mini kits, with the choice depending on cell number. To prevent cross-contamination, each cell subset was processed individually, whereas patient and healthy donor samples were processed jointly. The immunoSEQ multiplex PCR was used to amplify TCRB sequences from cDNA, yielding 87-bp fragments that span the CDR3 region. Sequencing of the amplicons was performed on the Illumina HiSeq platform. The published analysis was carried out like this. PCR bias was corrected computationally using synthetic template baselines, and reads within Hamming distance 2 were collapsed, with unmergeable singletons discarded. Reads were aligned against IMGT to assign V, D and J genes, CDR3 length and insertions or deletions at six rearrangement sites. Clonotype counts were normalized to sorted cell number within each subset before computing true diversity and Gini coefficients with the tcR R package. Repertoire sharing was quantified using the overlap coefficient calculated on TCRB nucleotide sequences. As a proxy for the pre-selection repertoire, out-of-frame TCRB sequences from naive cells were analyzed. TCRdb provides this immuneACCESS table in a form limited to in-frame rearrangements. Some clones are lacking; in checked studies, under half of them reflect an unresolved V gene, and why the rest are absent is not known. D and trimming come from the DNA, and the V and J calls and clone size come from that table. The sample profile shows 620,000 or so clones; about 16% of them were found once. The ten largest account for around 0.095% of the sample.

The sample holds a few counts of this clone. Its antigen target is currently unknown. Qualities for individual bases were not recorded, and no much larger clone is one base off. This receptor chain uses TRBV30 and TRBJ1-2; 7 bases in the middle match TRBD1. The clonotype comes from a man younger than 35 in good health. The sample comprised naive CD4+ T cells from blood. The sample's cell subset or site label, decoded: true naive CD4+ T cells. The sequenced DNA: TGTGCCTGGAGTGACGGGACAGTAAGGGGCTACACCTTC. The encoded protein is CAWSDGTVRGYTF.